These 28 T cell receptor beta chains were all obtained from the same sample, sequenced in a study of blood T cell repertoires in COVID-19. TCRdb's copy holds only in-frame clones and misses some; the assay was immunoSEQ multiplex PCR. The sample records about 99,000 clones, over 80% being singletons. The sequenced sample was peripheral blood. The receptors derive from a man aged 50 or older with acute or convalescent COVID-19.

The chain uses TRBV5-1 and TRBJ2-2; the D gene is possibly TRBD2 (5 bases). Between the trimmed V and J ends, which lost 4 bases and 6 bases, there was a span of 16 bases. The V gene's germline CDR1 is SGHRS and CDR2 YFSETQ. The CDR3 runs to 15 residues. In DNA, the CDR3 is TGCGCCAGCAGCCTCCGAGACTCGAGGGCCGGGGAGCTGTTTTTT. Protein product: CASSLRDSRAGELFF.

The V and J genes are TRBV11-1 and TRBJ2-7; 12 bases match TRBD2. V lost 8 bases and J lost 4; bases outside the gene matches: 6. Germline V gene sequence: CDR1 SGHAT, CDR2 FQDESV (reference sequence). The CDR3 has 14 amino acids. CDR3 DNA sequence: TGTGCCAGCCGACGGACTAGCGGGAATTACGAGCAGTACTTC. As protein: CASRRTSGNYEQYF.

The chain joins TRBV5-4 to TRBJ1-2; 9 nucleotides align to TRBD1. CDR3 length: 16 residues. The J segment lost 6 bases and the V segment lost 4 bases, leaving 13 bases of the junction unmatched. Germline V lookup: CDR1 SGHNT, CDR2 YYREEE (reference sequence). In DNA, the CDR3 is TGTGCCAGCAGCAGCCCAGACAGGGGGGCAGGCAATGGCTACACCTTC. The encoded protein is CASSSPDRGAGNGYTF.

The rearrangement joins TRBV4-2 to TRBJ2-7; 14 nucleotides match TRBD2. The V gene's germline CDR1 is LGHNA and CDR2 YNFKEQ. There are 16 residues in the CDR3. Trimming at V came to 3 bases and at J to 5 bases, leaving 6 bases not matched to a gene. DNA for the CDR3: TGTGCCAGCAGCCATGAGGGACTAGCGGGAGCTAACGAGCAGTACTTC. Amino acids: CASSHEGLAGANEQYF.

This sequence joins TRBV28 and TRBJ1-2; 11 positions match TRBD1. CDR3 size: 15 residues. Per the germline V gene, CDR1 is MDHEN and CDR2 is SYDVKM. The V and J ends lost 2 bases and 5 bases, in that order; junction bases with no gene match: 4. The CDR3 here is CASSLPGTGGYGYTF. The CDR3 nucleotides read TGTGCCAGCAGTTTACCCGGGACAGGGGGTTATGGCTACACCTTC.

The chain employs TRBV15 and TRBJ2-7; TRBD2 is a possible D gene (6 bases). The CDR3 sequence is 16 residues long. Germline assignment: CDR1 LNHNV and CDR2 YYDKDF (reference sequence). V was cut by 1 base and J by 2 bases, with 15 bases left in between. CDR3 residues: CATSRGRAGFTYEQYF. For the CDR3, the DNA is TGTGCCACCAGCAGAGGAAGGGCGGGATTCACCTACGAGCAGTACTTC.

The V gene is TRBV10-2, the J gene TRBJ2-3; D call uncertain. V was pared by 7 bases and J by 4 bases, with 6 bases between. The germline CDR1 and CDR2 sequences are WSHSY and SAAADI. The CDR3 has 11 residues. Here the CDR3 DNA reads TGCGCCAGCAAAGTAGCAGATACGCAGTATTTT. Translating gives CASKVADTQYF.

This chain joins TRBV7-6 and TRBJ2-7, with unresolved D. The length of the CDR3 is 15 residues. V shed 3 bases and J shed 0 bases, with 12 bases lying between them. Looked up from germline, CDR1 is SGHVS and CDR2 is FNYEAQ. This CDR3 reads CASSLGSVGSYEQYF. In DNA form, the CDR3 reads TGTGCCAGCAGCTTGGGCAGTGTTGGCTCCTACGAGCAGTACTTC.

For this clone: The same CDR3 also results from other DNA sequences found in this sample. CDR3 DNA: TGTGCCAGCAGCCAAGCAGGGTCCAATCAGCCCCAGCATTTT. Translating it yields CASSQAGSNQPQHF. The V and J genes are TRBV14 and TRBJ1-5, with D possibly matching TRBD1 (5 bases). V lost 1 base to trimming and J lost 3 bases, with 7 bases between them. The CDR3 runs to 14 residues. Germline lookup yields CDR1 SGHDN and CDR2 FVKESK.

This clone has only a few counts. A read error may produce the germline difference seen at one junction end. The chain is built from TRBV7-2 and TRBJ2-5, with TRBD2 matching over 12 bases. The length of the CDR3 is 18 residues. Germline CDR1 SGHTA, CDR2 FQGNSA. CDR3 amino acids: CASSLEALAGGAQVTQYF. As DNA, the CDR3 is TGTGCCAGCAGCTTAGAGGCGCTAGCGGGAGGGGCCCAAGTGACCCAGTACTTC.

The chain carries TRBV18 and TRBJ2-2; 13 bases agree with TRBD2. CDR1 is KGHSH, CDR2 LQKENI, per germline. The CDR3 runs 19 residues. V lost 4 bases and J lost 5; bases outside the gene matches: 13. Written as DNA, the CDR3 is TGTGCCAGCTCACGACTCCGGACTAGCGGGAGCCGGGTAACCGGGGAGCTGTTTTTT. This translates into CASSRLRTSGSRVTGELFF.

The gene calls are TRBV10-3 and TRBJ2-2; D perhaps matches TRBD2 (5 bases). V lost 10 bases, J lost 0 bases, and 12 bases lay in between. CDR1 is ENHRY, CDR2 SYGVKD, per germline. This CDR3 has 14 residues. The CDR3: CATTTRPNTGELFF. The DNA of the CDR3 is TGTGCCACCACCACTAGACCGAACACCGGGGAGCTGTTTTTT.

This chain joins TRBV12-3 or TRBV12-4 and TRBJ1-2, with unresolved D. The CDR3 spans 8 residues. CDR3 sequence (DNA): TGTGACTTACGGGGCTACACCTTC. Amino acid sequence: CDLRGYTF.

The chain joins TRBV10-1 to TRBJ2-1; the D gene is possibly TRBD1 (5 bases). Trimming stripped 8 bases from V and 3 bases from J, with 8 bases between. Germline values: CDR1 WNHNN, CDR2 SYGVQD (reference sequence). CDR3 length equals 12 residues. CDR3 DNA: TGCGCCAGCGGACAAGGCTACAATGAGCAGTTCTTC. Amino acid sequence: CASGQGYNEQFF.

CDR3 region: CASSPRRGSGSTDTQYF. The CDR3 DNA follows: TGCGCCAGCAGCCCTCGCCGCGGTAGCGGAAGCACAGATACGCAGTATTTT. V and J are TRBV5-1 and TRBJ2-3; D may be TRBD2 (6 bases). V lost 4 bases, J lost 0 bases, and 18 bases lay in between. Germline CDR1 is SGHRS and CDR2 is YFSETQ. The CDR3 contains 17 residues.

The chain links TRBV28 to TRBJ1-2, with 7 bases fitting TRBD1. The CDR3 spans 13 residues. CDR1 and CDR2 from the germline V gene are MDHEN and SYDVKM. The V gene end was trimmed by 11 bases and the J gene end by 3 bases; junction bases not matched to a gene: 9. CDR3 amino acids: CAAGGRGDYGYTF. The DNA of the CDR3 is TGTGCCGCCGGTGGCAGGGGGGACTATGGCTACACCTTC.

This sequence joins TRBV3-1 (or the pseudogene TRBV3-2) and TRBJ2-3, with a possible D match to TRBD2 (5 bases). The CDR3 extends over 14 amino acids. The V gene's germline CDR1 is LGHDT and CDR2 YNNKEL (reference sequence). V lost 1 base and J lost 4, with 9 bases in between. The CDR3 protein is CASSQAGRADTQYF. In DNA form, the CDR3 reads TGTGCCAGCAGCCAAGCTGGGCGGGCAGATACGCAGTATTTT.

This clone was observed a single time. The CDR3 sequence: CASSLGGQLYNEQFF. Here the CDR3 DNA reads TGTGCCAGCAGTTTAGGGGGACAGCTGTACAATGAGCAGTTCTTC. V is TRBV28 and J is TRBJ2-1; TRBD1 matches 7 bases. The trim removed 2 bases at V and 4 bases at J, leaving 5 bases unmatched. CDR3 length: 15 residues. Germline V gives CDR1 MDHEN, CDR2 SYDVKM.

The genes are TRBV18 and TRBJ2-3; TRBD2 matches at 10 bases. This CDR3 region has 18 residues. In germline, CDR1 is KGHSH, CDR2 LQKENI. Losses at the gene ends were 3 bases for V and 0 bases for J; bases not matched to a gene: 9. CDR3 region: CASSPLLGLADSTDTQYF. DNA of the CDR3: TGTGCCAGCTCACCCCTACTTGGACTAGCGGATAGCACAGATACGCAGTATTTT.

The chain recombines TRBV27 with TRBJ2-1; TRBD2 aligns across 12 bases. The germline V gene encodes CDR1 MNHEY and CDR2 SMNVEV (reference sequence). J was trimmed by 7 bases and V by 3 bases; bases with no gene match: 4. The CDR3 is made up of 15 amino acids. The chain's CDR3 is CASSLGGLAGNEQFF. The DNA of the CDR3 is TGTGCCAGCAGTTTGGGTGGACTAGCGGGGAATGAGCAGTTCTTC.

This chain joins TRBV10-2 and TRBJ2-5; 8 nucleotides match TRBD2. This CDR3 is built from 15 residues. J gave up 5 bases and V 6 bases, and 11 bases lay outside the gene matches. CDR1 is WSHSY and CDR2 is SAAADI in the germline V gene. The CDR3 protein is CASSEGSSGGETQYF. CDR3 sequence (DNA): TGCGCCAGCAGCGAGGGGAGTTCGGGGGGGGAGACCCAGTACTTC.

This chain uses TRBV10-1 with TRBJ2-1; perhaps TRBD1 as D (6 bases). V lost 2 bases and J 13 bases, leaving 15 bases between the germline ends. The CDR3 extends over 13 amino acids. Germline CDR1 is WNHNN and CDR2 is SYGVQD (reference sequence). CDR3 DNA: TGCGCCAGCAGTGAGCAGGGGAAGGTTGAACAGTTCTTC. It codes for CASSEQGKVEQFF.

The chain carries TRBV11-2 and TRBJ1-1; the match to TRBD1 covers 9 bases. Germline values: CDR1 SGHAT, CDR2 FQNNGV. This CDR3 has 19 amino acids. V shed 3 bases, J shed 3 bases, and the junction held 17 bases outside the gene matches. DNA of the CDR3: TGTGCCAGCAGCTTTTTTGGTAAACCTAACAGGGGGCAGGACACTGAAGCTTTCTTT. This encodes CASSFFGKPNRGQDTEAFF.

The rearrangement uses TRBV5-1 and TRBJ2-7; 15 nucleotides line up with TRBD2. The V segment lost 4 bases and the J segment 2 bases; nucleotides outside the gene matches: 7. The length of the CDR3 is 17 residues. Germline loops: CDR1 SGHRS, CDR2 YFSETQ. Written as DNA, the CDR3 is TGCGCCAGCAGCCCGGGACTAGCGGGAGGACCTGCCTACGAGCAGTACTTC. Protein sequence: CASSPGLAGGPAYEQYF.

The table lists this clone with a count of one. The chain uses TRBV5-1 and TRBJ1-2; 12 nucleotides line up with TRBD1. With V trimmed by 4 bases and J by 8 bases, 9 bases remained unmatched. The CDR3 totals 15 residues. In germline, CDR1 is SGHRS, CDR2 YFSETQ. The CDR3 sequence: CASSPGQGASQGYTF. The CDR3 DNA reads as TGCGCCAGCAGCCCGGGACAGGGGGCGTCGCAAGGCTACACCTTC.

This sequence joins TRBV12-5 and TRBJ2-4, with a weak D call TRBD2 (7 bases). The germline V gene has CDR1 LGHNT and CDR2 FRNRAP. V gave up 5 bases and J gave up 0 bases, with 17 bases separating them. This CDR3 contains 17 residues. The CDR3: CASGTLGGALAKNIQYF. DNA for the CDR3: TGTGCTAGTGGTACCCTAGGGGGGGCCTTAGCCAAAAACATTCAGTACTTC.

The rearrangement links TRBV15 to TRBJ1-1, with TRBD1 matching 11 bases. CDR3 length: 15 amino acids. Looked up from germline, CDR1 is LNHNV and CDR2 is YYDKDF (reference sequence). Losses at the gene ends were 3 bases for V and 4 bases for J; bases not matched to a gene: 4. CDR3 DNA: TGTGCCACCAGCAGGGACAGGGGGCAGGGCACTGAAGCTTTCTTT. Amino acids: CATSRDRGQGTEAFF.

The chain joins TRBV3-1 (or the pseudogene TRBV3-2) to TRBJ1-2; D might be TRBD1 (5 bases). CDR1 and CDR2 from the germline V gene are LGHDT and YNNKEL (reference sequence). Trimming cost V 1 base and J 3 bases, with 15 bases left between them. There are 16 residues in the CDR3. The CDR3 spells CASSQVGQTAYYGYTF. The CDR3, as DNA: TGTGCCAGCAGCCAAGTGGGGCAAACGGCTTACTATGGCTACACCTTC.